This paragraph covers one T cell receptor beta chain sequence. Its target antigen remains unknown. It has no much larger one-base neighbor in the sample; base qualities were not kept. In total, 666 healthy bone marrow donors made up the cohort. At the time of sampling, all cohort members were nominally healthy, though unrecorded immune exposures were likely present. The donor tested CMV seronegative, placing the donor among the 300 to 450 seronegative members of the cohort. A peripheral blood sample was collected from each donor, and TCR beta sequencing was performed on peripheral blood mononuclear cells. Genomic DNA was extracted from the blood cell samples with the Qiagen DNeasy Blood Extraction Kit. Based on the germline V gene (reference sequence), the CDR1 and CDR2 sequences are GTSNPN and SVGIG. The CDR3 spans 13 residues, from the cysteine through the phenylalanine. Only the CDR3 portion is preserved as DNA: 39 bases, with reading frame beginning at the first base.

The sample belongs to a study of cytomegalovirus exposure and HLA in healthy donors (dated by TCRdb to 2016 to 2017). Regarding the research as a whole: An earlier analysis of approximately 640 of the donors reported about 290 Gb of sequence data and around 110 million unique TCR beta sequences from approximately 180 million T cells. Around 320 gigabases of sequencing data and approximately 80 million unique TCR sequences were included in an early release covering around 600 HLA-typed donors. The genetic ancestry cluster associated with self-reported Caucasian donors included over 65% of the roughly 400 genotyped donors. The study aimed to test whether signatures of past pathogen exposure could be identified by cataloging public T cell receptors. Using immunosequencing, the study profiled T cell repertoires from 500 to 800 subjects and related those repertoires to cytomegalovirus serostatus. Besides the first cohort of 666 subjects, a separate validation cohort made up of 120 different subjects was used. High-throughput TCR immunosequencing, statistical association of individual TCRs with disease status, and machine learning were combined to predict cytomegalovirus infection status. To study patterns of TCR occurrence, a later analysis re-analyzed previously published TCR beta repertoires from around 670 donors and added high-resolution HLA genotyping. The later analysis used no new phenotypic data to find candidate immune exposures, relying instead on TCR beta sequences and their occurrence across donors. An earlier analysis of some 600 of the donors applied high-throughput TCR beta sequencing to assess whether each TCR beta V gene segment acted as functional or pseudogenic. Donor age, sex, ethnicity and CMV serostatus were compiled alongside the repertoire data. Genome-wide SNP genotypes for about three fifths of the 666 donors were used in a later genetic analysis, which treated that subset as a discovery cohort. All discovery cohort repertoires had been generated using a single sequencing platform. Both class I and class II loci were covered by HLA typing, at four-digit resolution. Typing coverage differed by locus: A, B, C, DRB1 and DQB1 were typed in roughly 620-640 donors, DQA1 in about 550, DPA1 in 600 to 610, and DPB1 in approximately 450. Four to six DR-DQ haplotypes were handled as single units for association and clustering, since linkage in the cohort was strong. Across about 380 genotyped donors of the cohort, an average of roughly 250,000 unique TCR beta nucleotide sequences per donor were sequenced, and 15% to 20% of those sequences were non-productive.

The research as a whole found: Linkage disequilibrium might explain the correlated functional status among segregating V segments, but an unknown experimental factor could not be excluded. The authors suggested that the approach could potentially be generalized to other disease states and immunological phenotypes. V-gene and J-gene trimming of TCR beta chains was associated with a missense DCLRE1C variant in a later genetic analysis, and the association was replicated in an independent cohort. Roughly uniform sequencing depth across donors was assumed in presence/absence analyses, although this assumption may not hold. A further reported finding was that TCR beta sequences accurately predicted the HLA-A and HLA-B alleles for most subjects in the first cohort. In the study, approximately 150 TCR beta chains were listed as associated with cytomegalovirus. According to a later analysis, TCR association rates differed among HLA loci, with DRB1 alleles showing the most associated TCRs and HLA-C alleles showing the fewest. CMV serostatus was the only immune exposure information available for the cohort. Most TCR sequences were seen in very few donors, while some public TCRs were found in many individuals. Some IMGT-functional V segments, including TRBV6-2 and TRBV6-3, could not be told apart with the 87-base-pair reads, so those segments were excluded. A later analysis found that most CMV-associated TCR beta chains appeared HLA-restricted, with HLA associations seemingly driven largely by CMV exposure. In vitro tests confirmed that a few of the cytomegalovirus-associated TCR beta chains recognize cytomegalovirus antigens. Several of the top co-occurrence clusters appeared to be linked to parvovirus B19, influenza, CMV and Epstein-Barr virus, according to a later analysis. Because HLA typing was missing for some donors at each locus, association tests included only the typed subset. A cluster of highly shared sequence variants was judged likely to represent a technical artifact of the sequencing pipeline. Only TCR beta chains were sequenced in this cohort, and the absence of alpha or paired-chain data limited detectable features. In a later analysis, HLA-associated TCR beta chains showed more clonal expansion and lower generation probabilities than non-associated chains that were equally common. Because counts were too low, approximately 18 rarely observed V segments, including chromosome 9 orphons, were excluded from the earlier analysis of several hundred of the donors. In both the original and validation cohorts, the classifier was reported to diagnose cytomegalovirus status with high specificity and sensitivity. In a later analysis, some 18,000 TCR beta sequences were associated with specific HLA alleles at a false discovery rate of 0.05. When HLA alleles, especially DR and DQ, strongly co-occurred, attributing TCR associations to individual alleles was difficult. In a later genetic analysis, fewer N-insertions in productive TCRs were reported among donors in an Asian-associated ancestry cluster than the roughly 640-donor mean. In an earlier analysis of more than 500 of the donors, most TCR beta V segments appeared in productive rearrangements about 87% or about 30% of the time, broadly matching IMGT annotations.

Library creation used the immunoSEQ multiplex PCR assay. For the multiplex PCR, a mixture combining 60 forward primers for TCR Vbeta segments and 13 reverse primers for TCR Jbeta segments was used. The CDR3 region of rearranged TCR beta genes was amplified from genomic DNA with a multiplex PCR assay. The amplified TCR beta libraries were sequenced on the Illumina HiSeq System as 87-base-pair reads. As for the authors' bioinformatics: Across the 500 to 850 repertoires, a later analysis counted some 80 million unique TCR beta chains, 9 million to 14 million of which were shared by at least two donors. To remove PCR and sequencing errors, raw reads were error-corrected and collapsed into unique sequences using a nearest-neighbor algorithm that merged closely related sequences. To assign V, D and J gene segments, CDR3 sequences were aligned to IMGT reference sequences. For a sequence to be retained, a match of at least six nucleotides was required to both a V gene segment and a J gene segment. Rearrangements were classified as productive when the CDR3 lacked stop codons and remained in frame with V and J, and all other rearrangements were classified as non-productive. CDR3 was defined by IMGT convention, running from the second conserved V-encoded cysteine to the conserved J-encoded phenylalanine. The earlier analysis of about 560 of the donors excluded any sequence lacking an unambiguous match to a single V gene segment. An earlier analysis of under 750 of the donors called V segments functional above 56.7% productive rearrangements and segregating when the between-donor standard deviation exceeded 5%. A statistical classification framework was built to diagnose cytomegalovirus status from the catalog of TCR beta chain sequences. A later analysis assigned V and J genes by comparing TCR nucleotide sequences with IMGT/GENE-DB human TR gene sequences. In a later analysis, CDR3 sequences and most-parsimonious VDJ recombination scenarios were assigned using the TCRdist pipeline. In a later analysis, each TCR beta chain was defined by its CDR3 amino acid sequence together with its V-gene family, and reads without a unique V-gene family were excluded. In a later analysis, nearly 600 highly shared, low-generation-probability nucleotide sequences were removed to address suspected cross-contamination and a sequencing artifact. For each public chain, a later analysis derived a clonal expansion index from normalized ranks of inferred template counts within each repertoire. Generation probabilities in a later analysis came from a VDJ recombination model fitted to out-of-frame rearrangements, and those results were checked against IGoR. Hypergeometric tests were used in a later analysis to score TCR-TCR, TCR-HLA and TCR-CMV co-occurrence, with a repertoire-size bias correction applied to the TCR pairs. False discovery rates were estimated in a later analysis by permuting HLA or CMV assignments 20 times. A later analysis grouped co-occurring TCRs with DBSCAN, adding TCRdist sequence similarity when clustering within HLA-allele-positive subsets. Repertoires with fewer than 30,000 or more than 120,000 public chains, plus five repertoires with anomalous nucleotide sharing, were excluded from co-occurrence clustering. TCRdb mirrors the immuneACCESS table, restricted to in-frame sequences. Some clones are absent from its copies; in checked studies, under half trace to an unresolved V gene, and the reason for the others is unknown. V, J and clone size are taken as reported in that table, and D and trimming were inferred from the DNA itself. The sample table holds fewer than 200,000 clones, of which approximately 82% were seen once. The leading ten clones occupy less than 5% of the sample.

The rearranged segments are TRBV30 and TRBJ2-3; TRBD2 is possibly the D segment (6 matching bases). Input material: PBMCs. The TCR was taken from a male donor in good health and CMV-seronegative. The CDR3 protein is CAAAGSGTDTQYF. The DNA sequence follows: TGTGCGGCGGCGGGGTCAGGCACAGATACGCAGTATTTT.